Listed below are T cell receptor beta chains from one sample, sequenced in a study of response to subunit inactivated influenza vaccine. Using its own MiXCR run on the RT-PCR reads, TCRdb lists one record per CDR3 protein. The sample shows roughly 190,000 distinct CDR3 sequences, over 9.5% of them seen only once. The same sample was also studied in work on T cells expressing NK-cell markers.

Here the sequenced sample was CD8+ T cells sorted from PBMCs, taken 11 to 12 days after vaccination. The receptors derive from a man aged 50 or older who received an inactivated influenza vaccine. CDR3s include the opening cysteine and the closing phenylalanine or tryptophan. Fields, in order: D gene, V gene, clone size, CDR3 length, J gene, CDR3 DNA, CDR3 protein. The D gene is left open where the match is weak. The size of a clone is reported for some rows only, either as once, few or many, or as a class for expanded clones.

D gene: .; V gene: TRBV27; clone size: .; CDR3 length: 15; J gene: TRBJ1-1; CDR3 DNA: TGTGCCAGCAGTTTATCTCGGACACCGAACACTGAAGCTTTCTTT; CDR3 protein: CASSLSRTPNTEAFF
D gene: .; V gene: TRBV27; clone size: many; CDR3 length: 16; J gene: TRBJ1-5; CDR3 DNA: TGTGCCAGCAGTCCAATAGGGGGAGTTGAAGATCAGCCCCAGCATTTT; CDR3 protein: CASSPIGGVEDQPQHF
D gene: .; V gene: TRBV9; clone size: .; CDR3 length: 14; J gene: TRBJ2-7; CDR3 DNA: TGTGCCAGCAGCGTAGTAGACGGCACCTACGAGCAGTACTTC; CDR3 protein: CASSVVDGTYEQYF
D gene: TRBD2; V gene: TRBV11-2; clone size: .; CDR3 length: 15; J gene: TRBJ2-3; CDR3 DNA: TGTGCCACTGTAGCGGGGGCACTTACCACAGATACGCAGTATTTT; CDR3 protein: CATVAGALTTDTQYF
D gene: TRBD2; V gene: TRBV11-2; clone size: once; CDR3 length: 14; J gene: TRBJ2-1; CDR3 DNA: TGTGCCAGCAGCTTACACGCGGGAGGGTATGAGCAGTTCTTC; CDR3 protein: CASSLHAGGYEQFF
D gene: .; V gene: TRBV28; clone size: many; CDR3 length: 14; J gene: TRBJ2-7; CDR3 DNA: TGTGCCAGCAGTTTTCCGGGGACCTCCTACGAGCAGTACTTC; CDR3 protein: CASSFPGTSYEQYF
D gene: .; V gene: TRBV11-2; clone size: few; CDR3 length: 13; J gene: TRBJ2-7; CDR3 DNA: TGTGCCAGCAGCCTACTCGTCGGAGGAGGGCAGTACTTC; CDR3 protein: CASSLLVGGGQYF
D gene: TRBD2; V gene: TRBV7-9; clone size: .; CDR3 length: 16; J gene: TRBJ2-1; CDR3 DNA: TGTGCCAGCAGCTCCACGGGGACTAGCTCCTACAATGAGCAGTTCTTC; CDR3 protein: CASSSTGTSSYNEQFF
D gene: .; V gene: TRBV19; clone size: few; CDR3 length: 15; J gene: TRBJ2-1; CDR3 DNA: TGTGCCAGTAGTACGACTACGGGAGTGGGAAATGAGCAGTTCTTC; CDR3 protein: CASSTTTGVGNEQFF
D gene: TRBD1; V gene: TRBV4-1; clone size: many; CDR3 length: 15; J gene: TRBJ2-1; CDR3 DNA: TGCGCCAGCAGCCAGAGACAGGGGTCCTACAATGAGCAGTTCTTC; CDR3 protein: CASSQRQGSYNEQFF
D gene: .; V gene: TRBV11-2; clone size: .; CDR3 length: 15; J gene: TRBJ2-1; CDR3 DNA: TGTGCCAGCAGCAACGCTGGTGGATGGCGGGATGAGCAGTTCTTC; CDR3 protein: CASSNAGGWRDEQFF
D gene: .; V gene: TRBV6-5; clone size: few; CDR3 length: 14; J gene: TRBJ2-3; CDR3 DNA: TGTGCCAGCAGTTACGAACCAAGCACAGATACGCAGTATTTT; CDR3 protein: CASSYEPSTDTQYF